This record concerns one T cell receptor beta chain sequence. Germline loops: CDR1 KGHSH, CDR2 LQKENI. The CDR3 extends over 15 amino acids. V was clipped by 2 bases and J by 3 bases, with 11 bases between them. The data derive from a study of cytotoxic CD8 clonotypes in ibrutinib-treated CLL. Here immunoSEQ multiplex PCR was the method, and the copy in TCRdb shows in-frame clones only, minus some. The sample carries approximately 350,000 clones, 67% recorded once. The source material was PBMCs, sampled after 36 months of ibrutinib treatment. The clonotype originates from a human donor with chronic lymphocytic leukemia. V usage is TRBV18 and J usage is TRBJ1-5; no clear D gene. The chain's CDR3 is CASSPWPSPNQPQHF. The CDR3 bases are TGTGCCAGCTCACCATGGCCGAGCCCCAATCAGCCCCAGCATTTT.